This T cell receptor (beta chain) derives from a study of metastatic and nonmetastatic thyroid tumors (dated by TCRdb to the early 2020s). Looking at the study overall: Repertoires were compared across peripheral blood and tumor or nodule tissue samples from malignant and benign thyroid patients. General findings and caveats noted by the study authors: TCR beta diversity was reported as significantly higher in malignant tumors than in benign nodules, in both blood and tumor samples.

No patient had received any treatment before thyroid surgery. Patient clinical samples collected from 2012 to 2018 were retrospectively analysed using T-cell receptor beta sequencing. Details on this clone: Its antigen specificity is not known. A read error is possible here, since a much larger clone lies one base away.

The CDR3 numbers 13 residues from cysteine through phenylalanine. Only the CDR3 DNA stays, 39 bases, in frame from base 1. For CDR1 and CDR2, the germline V gene (reference sequence) lists DFQATT and SNEGSKA. Libraries were made using PCR. The reads were generated on an Illumina HiSeq 4000. The TCR beta-chain CDR3 region of each patient was profiled by high-throughput sequencing. As for how the authors treated the data: A classifier to discriminate distant-metastatic papillary thyroid cancer patients was built from CDR3 differences across clinicopathological groups. The Shannon index was used to measure repertoire diversity, and the Morisita-Horn index was used to measure how similar tumor and blood repertoires were. The public reads were reanalyzed by TCRdb: fastp trimming at Q25, MiXCR alignment, in-frame beta chains only. The authors' filters were not applied to this entry. Here the sample has 15,000 to 20,000 clones; 34% occur a single time. The leading ten clones occupy 9% to 10% of the sample.

Sequenced sample: tumor tissue. The receptor was isolated from a male donor with papillary thyroid cancer or a benign thyroid nodule (not recorded which). Some clones in this sample may be carry-over from other donors' samples. The chain joins TRBV20-1 to TRBJ2-5; the D gene is perhaps TRBD1, on 6 matching bases. The CDR3 protein sequence reads: CSAHRDLTLTHYF. At the DNA level, the sequence is TGCAGTGCCCACAGGGACCTTACTCTAACCCATTACTTC.